The 16 T cell receptor beta chains below all came from one sample that was sequenced in a study of blood T cell repertoires in COVID-19 (dated by TCRdb to the early 2020s). The library was made by the immunoSEQ multiplex PCR assay. TCRdb provides this immuneACCESS table in a form limited to in-frame rearrangements. Some clones are lacking; in checked studies, under half of them reflect an unresolved V gene, and why the rest are absent is not known. The sample has 200,000 to 250,000 clones on record, roughly 80% of them singletons. The ten top clones hold less than 20% of the sample. Sequences were obtained from peripheral blood. The receptor set was obtained from a woman older than 75 with active or convalescent COVID-19.

This clone has a handful of counts. V and J are TRBV9 and TRBJ2-1, with TRBD1 matching 8 bases. This CDR3 is built from 16 residues. Germline V gives CDR1 SGDLS, CDR2 YYNGEE. J gave up 6 bases and V 0 bases, and 8 bases lay outside the gene matches. DNA for the CDR3: TGTGCCAGCAGCGTAGTGGGAGGACAGGGTATCAATGAGCAGTTCTTC. This codes for CASSVVGGQGINEQFF.

The chain couples TRBV27 to TRBJ2-2; D ambiguous. Looked up from germline, CDR1 is MNHEY and CDR2 is SMNVEV (reference sequence). V shed 0 bases and J shed 0 bases, with 14 bases lying between them. This CDR3 region has 18 residues. CDR3 region: CASSLSPSGLANTGELFF. The CDR3 DNA reads TGTGCCAGCAGTTTATCACCTAGTGGCCTCGCGAACACCGGGGAGCTGTTTTTT.

The CDR3 spells CASSSAGTGSNYGYTF. CDR3 sequence (DNA): TGCGCCAGCAGCTCGGCAGGGACAGGGTCTAACTATGGCTACACCTTC. This chain uses TRBV5-1 with TRBJ1-2; 9 bases are shared with TRBD1. V lost 3 bases, J lost 0 bases, and 6 bases stayed unmatched. The CDR3 loop spans 16 amino acids. Germline loops: CDR1 SGHRS, CDR2 YFSETQ.

The chain couples TRBV7-9 to TRBJ1-1; D is possibly TRBD1 (5 bases). The V and J ends lost 5 bases and 4 bases respectively, with 17 bases between them. The CDR3 runs to 15 residues. In germline, CDR1 is SEHNR, CDR2 FQNEAQ (reference sequence). The CDR3 DNA is TGTGCCAGCAGCGCCGAGTCGGGGGTAGTCACTGAAGCTTTCTTT. Translation: CASSAESGVVTEAFF.

The J gene is TRBJ2-1, the V gene TRBV28, with D uncertain. The CDR3 runs to 14 residues. Germline CDR1 and CDR2: MDHEN and SYDVKM. Between the trimmed V and J ends, which lost 5 bases and 0 bases, there was a span of 8 bases. CDR3 loop: CASSASVSYNEQFF. The CDR3 nucleotides are TGTGCCAGCAGTGCCAGCGTCTCCTACAATGAGCAGTTCTTC.

CDR3 amino acids: CASSLGIVTEAFF. The CDR3 coding sequence is TGTGCCAGCAGCCTCGGTATAGTCACTGAAGCTTTCTTT. This chain connects TRBV27 to TRBJ1-1; D ambiguous. Germline V gives CDR1 MNHEY, CDR2 SMNVEV (reference sequence). V was cut by 6 bases and J by 4 bases, with 12 bases left in between. This CDR3 has 13 residues.

This clone was detected a few times. This chain links TRBV2 with TRBJ1-5, with TRBD1 matching 11 bases. Germline CDR1 SNHLY, CDR2 FYNNEI. The CDR3 covers 14 residues. J gave up 2 bases and V 7 bases, and 1 base lay outside the gene matches. The chain's CDR3 is CASKGQGGNQPQHF. CDR3 nucleotides: TGTGCCAGCAAGGGACAGGGGGGCAATCAGCCCCAGCATTTT.

This clone was seen more than once but under ten times. The gene calls are TRBV4-3 and TRBJ2-1, with a weak D call TRBD2 (5 bases). The CDR3 covers 15 residues. Trimming shortened V by 0 bases and J by 3 bases, and 9 bases separated the two germline ends. Germline values: CDR1 LGHNA, CDR2 YSLEER. CDR3: CASSQDREYYNEQFF. As DNA, the CDR3 is TGCGCCAGCAGCCAAGACCGGGAATACTACAATGAGCAGTTCTTC.

The sample holds a few counts of this clone. The chain combines TRBV6-6 with TRBJ1-2; D is uncertain. CDR3 length: 13 amino acids. Germline loops: CDR1 MNHNY, CDR2 SVGAGI (reference sequence). The V and J ends lost 8 bases and 1 base respectively, with 11 bases between them. The CDR3 protein is CASAPTGNYGYTF. Here the CDR3 DNA reads TGTGCCAGCGCCCCGACGGGTAACTATGGCTACACCTTC.

The chain employs TRBV28 and TRBJ2-5, with TRBD2 matching over 9 bases. V trimming: 4 bases; J trimming: 5 bases; junction bases outside the gene matches: 11. The length of the CDR3 is 16 residues. From germline, CDR1 is MDHEN and CDR2 SYDVKM. CDR3 loop: CASSSHPGTSYETQYF. The CDR3 DNA follows: TGTGCCAGCAGTTCCCACCCCGGGACTAGCTACGAGACCCAGTACTTC.

CDR3 in DNA: TGTGCCAGTAGTACCATTGACGGGGATCAGCCCCAGCATTTT. It translates to CASSTIDGDQPQHF. The chain couples TRBV19 to TRBJ1-5; D not resolved. This CDR3 has 14 amino acids. V was cut by 4 bases and J by 5 bases, with 12 bases left in between. Germline CDR1 LNHDA, CDR2 SQIVND (reference sequence).

This chain uses TRBV7-2 with TRBJ2-7; TRBD2 aligns across 7 bases. V shed 5 bases, J shed 2 bases, and the junction held 6 bases outside the gene matches. The CDR3 is 14 residues long. Germline V gene sequence: CDR1 SGHTA, CDR2 FQGNSA. The CDR3 loop reads CASSPPSGAYEQYF. The CDR3 coding sequence is TGTGCCAGCAGCCCCCCGAGCGGGGCCTACGAGCAGTACTTC.

This clone has only one observation. The chain recombines TRBV2 with TRBJ2-6, with 10 nucleotides matching TRBD2. J lost 0 bases, V lost 7 bases, and 6 bases had no gene match. This CDR3 is built from 17 residues. Germline loops: CDR1 SNHLY, CDR2 FYNNEI. This chain's CDR3 is CASKELAGISGANVLTF. CDR3 sequence (DNA): TGTGCCAGCAAGGAACTAGCGGGAATCTCTGGGGCCAACGTCCTGACTTTC.

The chain uses TRBV11-2 and TRBJ2-1, with TRBD2 identical over 8 bases. Germline V gene lookup returns CDR1 SGHAT and CDR2 FQNNGV. The junction had 3 bases not matched to a gene; V was cut back by 1 base and J by 1 base. The CDR3 is 16 amino acids. CDR3 in amino acids: CASSLVSGGSYNEQFF. The CDR3 nucleotides are TGTGCCAGCAGCTTAGTTTCGGGAGGGTCCTACAATGAGCAGTTCTTC.

Comments on this clone: At one end the junction does not follow the germline gene, possibly because of a read error. The chain couples TRBV7-7 to TRBJ2-1; 7 bases map to TRBD2. Per the germline V gene, CDR1 is SSHAT and CDR2 is FNYEAQ (reference sequence). The CDR3 extends over 15 amino acids. The CDR3: CASSLGGGGYNEQFF. The CDR3 region has the DNA TGTGCTAGCAGCTTAGGAGGCGGGGGTTACAATGAGCAGTTCTTC.

This clone was seen once. The rearrangement joins TRBV5-1 to TRBJ1-1; weak D call: TRBD1 (6 bases). The CDR3 totals 12 residues. Germline CDR1 and CDR2: SGHRS and YFSETQ. The V and J ends lost 1 base and 7 bases respectively, with 8 bases between them. The CDR3 sequence: CASSLQGNEAFF. The DNA for the CDR3 is TGCGCCAGCAGCTTGCAGGGGAATGAAGCTTTCTTT.